The 30 T cell receptor beta chains below all came from one sample that was sequenced in a study of blood T cell repertoires in COVID-19. Produced via immunoSEQ multiplex PCR; TCRdb's table is partial and in-frame only. The table records 55,000 to 80,000 clones, approximately 83% of them present only once. The sample was peripheral blood. The source of these receptors is a human donor in a cohort sampled during active COVID-19.

The CDR3 bases are TGTGCCAGCAGCTTAGTGGGGGGACCGAACACTGAAGCTTTCTTT. Its translation: CASSLVGGPNTEAFF. The gene calls are TRBV7-2 and TRBJ1-1, with D possibly being TRBD1 (5 bases). Germline values: CDR1 SGHTA, CDR2 FQGNSA. Deletions cut 1 base from V and 1 base from J, with 10 bases between. The CDR3 covers 15 residues.

Ten or more counts support this clone. This chain connects TRBV6-6 to TRBJ1-2; D remains unclear. Trimming left V 6 bases short and J 3 bases short, with 20 bases between. This CDR3 spans 16 amino acids. CDR1 and CDR2 from the germline V gene are MNHNY and SVGAGI (reference sequence). The CDR3 nucleotides are TGTGCCAGCAGCTGGACCGGCCCTTCGGACTACTATGGCTACACCTTC. It codes for CASSWTGPSDYYGYTF.

Here the CDR3 DNA reads TGTGCCACCATCTCTAGCGGGGGAAATGCAGATACGCAGTATTTT. The encoded protein is CATISSGGNADTQYF. The chain has TRBV6-5 and TRBJ2-3; the match to TRBD2 covers 10 bases. Germline assignment: CDR1 MNHEY and CDR2 SVGAGI. With V trimmed by 10 bases and J by 4 bases, 11 bases remained unmatched. The CDR3 runs 15 residues.

The rearrangement links TRBV5-6 to TRBJ1-6; the D is unclear. CDR3 length: 15 residues. Per the germline V gene, CDR1 is SGHDT and CDR2 is YYEEEE. Trimming cost V 4 bases and J 7 bases, with 15 bases left between them. The CDR3 sequence: CASSPQAGSNSPLHF. For the CDR3, the DNA is TGTGCCAGCAGCCCCCAGGCAGGCTCAAATTCACCCCTCCACTTT.

The chain uses TRBV6-5 and TRBJ2-5, with 7 bases that match TRBD2. The trim removed 6 bases at V and 2 bases at J, leaving 6 bases unmatched. The CDR3 length is 14 residues. Germline V lookup: CDR1 MNHEY, CDR2 SVGAGI. The CDR3 DNA is TGTGCCAGCAGCAGACTAGCTTCGCAAGAGACCCAGTACTTC. This gives the protein CASSRLASQETQYF.

This clone was seen only a few times. The V call is TRBV7-3, the J call TRBJ2-1; tentatively, D is TRBD2 (6 bases). Germline lookup yields CDR1 SGHTA and CDR2 FQGTGA. Trimming left V 5 bases short and J 3 bases short, with 17 bases between. CDR3 length equals 16 residues. CDR3 residues: CASSRGGRVGYNEQFF. CDR3 nucleotides: TGTGCCAGCAGCCGGGGAGGCAGGGTGGGCTACAATGAGCAGTTCTTC.

CDR3 coding DNA: TGTGCCAGCAGTGCGACAGCTTCTGATTCACCCCTCCACTTT. Translation gives CASSATASDSPLHF. The chain joins TRBV6-4 to TRBJ1-6; TRBD1 might be the D (5 bases). The CDR3 contains 14 residues. The germline CDR1 and CDR2 sequences are MRHNA and SNTAGT. Deletions cut 4 bases from V and 8 bases from J, with 12 bases between.

J is TRBJ1-5 and V is TRBV18; 10 positions agree with TRBD1. The CDR3 runs to 16 residues. CDR1 is KGHSH and CDR2 is LQKENI in the germline V gene. Trimming removed 6 bases from V and 6 bases from J; junction bases left unmatched: 11. The CDR3 region has the DNA TGTGCCAGCTCGCGTCCCGGGACAGGGGTGGGTCAGCCCCAGCATTTT. Translated: CASSRPGTGVGQPQHF.

The chain recombines TRBV7-8 with TRBJ1-1; 7 bases line up with TRBD1. This CDR3 is built from 13 residues. V shed 5 bases, J shed 4 bases, and the junction held 4 bases outside the gene matches. Per the germline V gene, CDR1 is SGHVS and CDR2 is FQNEAQ. The CDR3: CASSARQGTEAFF. CDR3 in DNA: TGTGCCAGCAGCGCTCGACAGGGCACTGAAGCTTTCTTT.

V usage is TRBV2 and J usage is TRBJ1-4; 9 bases agree with TRBD1. V shed 5 bases, J shed 8 bases, and the junction held 12 bases outside the gene matches. Germline CDR1 SNHLY, CDR2 FYNNEI. The length of the CDR3 is 16 residues. CDR3 loop: CASSTGTGILGEKLFF. Here the CDR3 DNA reads TGTGCCAGCAGTACCGGGACAGGGATTCTAGGGGAAAAACTGTTTTTT.

The chain has TRBV7-2 and TRBJ2-5, with D maybe TRBD2 (7 bases). CDR3 length equals 14 residues. Germline V gives CDR1 SGHTA, CDR2 FQGNSA. The V end was cut by 3 bases, the J end by 5 bases, with 13 bases between. CDR3 nucleotide sequence: TGTGCCAGCAGCTTGGGAGGGGGGTTGGAGACCCAGTACTTC. Protein product: CASSLGGGLETQYF.

The chain has TRBV6-5 and TRBJ2-5; D might be TRBD1 (7 bases). V was pared by 6 bases and J by 4 bases, with 15 bases between. Germline lookup yields CDR1 MNHEY and CDR2 SVGAGI. The CDR3 has 14 amino acids. The CDR3 sequence is CASSQTGRGETQYF. The CDR3 region has the DNA TGTGCCAGCAGCCAGACAGGGCGGGGAGAGACCCAGTACTTC.

The chain has TRBV18 and TRBJ1-1; TRBD1 agrees at 12 bases. The germline CDR1 and CDR2 sequences are KGHSH and LQKENI. The CDR3 has 16 residues. The V and J ends lost 5 bases and 0 bases, in that order; junction bases with no gene match: 4. The CDR3 protein is CASSIRDRGLNTEAFF. DNA of the CDR3: TGTGCCAGCTCAATCCGGGACAGGGGGCTGAACACTGAAGCTTTCTTT.

The chain has TRBV20-1 and TRBJ2-2; tentative D call: TRBD2 (5 bases). Germline lookup yields CDR1 DFQATT and CDR2 SNEGSKA (reference sequence). The CDR3 is 14 residues long. V lost 3 bases and J 3 bases, leaving 11 bases between the germline ends. DNA for the CDR3: TGCAGTGCTAGTCTCGGGAAAGACACCGGGGAGCTGTTTTTT. It codes for CSASLGKDTGELFF.

CDR3 coding DNA: TGCGCCAGCAGCCAAGAAAGGGGGCTCGGTGAAAAACTGTTTTTT. Translated, it gives CASSQERGLGEKLFF. The genes are TRBV4-1 and TRBJ1-4; 7 bases line up with TRBD1. In germline, CDR1 is MGHRA, CDR2 YSYEKL. Losses at the gene ends were 0 bases for V and 7 bases for J; bases not matched to a gene: 5. The CDR3 runs to 15 residues.

This clone was detected once. The rearrangement joins TRBV11-2 to TRBJ2-1; 9 bases match TRBD1. Germline values: CDR1 SGHAT, CDR2 FQNNGV. CDR3 length: 14 residues. Unmatched junction bases numbered 7, after V lost 5 bases and J lost 8 bases. The CDR3 region has the DNA TGTGCCAGCAGCCAGGACAGGGGTCGAGATGAGCAGTTCTTC. Translation gives CASSQDRGRDEQFF.

CDR3 DNA sequence: TGTGCCAGCAGTGTGGGACAGGGTACCTACGAGCAGTACTTC. It encodes CASSVGQGTYEQYF. The genes are TRBV7-2 and TRBJ2-7; 9 bases are a match to TRBD1. The CDR3 spans 14 residues. Germline V gene lookup returns CDR1 SGHTA and CDR2 FQGNSA. Germline trimming cut 6 bases from V and 2 bases from J; bases unmatched to any gene: 5.

The gene calls are TRBV19 and TRBJ2-1; 7 positions match TRBD1. The CDR3 sequence is 16 residues long. Germline V CDR1 and CDR2: LNHDA, SQIVND (reference sequence). Trimming at V came to 5 bases and at J to 0 bases, leaving 7 bases not matched to a gene. This chain's CDR3 is CASSGWGQSSYNEQFF. DNA for the CDR3: TGTGCCAGTAGTGGGTGGGGACAGAGCTCCTACAATGAGCAGTTCTTC.

The rearrangement joins TRBV19 to TRBJ2-2; TRBD1 agrees at 7 bases. Germline V gene lookup returns CDR1 LNHDA and CDR2 SQIVND (reference sequence). CDR3 length: 17 residues. V shed 4 bases and J 1 base; nucleotides not matched to a gene: 9. The CDR3 region has the DNA TGTGCCAGTAGTAGGGGGCGACAGGGAGTGAACACCGGGGAGCTGTTTTTT. Protein product: CASSRGRQGVNTGELFF.

The chain joins TRBV11-2 to TRBJ2-5, with 13 bases lining up with TRBD2. The CDR3 length is 16 residues. Per the germline V gene, CDR1 is SGHAT and CDR2 is FQNNGV. After removal of 1 base from V and 2 bases from J, the junction contained 1 base not matched to a gene. The CDR3 region is CASSLGLAGGQETQYF. The CDR3 DNA is TGTGCCAGCAGCTTAGGACTAGCGGGGGGACAAGAGACCCAGTACTTC.

This sequence joins TRBV27 and TRBJ2-3, with a weak D call TRBD1 (6 bases). The germline V gene encodes CDR1 MNHEY and CDR2 SMNVEV (reference sequence). The CDR3 runs 14 residues. Trimming removed 3 bases from V and 1 base from J, with 8 bases in between. DNA of the CDR3: TGTGCCAGCAGTTTTTACAGGGGCACAGATACGCAGTATTTT. Its translation is CASSFYRGTDTQYF.

The chain is built from TRBV10-3 and TRBJ2-1; TRBD1 matches at 9 bases. This CDR3 spans 15 amino acids. J lost 4 bases, V lost 6 bases, and 7 bases had no gene match. Germline V gene lookup returns CDR1 ENHRY and CDR2 SYGVKD. The CDR3 here is CAIRDGTGRYNEQFF. The CDR3 DNA is TGTGCCATCAGGGATGGGACAGGGAGATACAATGAGCAGTTCTTC.

This rearrangement joins TRBV14 to TRBJ2-1; TRBD2 aligns across 14 bases. Germline V gene sequence: CDR1 SGHDN, CDR2 FVKESK. With 1 base clipped from V and 13 bases from J, the junction kept 6 bases outside the gene matches. CDR3 length: 15 residues. The DNA of the CDR3 is TGTGCCAGCAGCCAAGGACTAGCGGGGGGGCCTTTTCAGTTCTTC. Amino acids: CASSQGLAGGPFQFF. Variable domain in full (rest from reference TRBV14 and TRBJ2-1): EAGVTQFPSHSVIEKGQTVTLRCDPISGHDNLYWYRRVMGKEIKFLLHFVKESKQDESGMPNNRFLAERTGGTYSTLKVQPAELEDSGVYFCASSQGLAGGPFQFFGPGTRLTVL.

The chain couples TRBV27 to TRBJ1-1, with TRBD1 matching over 8 bases. Germline CDR1 reads MNHEY; CDR2 reads SMNVEV (reference sequence). This CDR3 is built from 15 residues. The trim removed 2 bases at V and 3 bases at J, leaving 5 bases unmatched. The CDR3 spells CASSLGQGGYTEAFF. The CDR3 DNA sequence: TGTGCCAGCAGTTTAGGACAGGGTGGGTACACTGAAGCTTTCTTT.

The J gene is TRBJ2-1, the V gene TRBV6-2 or TRBV6-3; no clear D gene. Trimming stripped 2 bases from V and 6 bases from J, with 11 bases between. CDR1 is MNHEY, CDR2 SVGEGT, per germline. This CDR3 comprises 14 residues. CDR3: CASSYGWAANEQFF. DNA of the CDR3: TGTGCCAGCAGTTACGGATGGGCAGCCAATGAGCAGTTCTTC.

The genes are TRBV28 and TRBJ1-6; 9 bases match TRBD1. This CDR3 is 15 amino acids long. V dropped 4 bases and J dropped 3; count of bases not matched to a gene: 1. CDR1 MDHEN and CDR2 SYDVKM come from the germline V gene. CDR3 protein: CASSWGQGYNSPLHF. The CDR3 bases are TGTGCCAGCAGTTGGGGACAGGGCTATAATTCACCCCTCCACTTT.

This clone was seen a handful of times. The chain is built from TRBV7-8 and TRBJ1-1; D gene ambiguous. The CDR3 is made up of 12 amino acids. CDR1 and CDR2 (germline): SGHVS, FQNEAQ. Trimming took 1 base from V and 7 from J, leaving 7 bases between them. The CDR3 loop reads CASSLDASEAFF. The DNA of the CDR3 is TGTGCCAGCAGCTTAGATGCGAGTGAAGCTTTCTTT.

The V gene is TRBV30, the J gene TRBJ1-6, with D possibly TRBD1 on 6 matching bases. CDR3 length: 15 amino acids. Trimming cost V 5 bases and J 7 bases, with 18 bases left between them. The V gene's germline CDR1 is GTSNPN and CDR2 SVGIG (reference sequence). The CDR3 region has the DNA TGTGCCTGGTGTCCACAGGGTCAGCGGAATTCACCCCTCCACTTT. Its protein is CAWCPQGQRNSPLHF.

V usage is TRBV7-2 and J usage is TRBJ1-1, with D tentatively TRBD1 (6 bases). This CDR3 spans 14 amino acids. V gave up 2 bases and J gave up 1 base, with 8 bases separating them. Germline V CDR1 and CDR2: SGHTA, FQGNSA. The CDR3 DNA sequence: TGTGCCAGCAGCTTAAACAGGGCGAACACTGAAGCTTTCTTT. Translating gives CASSLNRANTEAFF.

The chain uses TRBV3-1 (or the pseudogene TRBV3-2) and TRBJ2-4; 8 bases agree with TRBD2. Germline V CDR1 and CDR2: LGHDT, YNNKEL (reference sequence). V dropped 0 bases and J dropped 1; count of bases not matched to a gene: 8. The CDR3 is 18 amino acids. The CDR3 spells CASSQDAGGVLAKNIQYF. Written as DNA, the CDR3 is TGTGCCAGCAGCCAAGATGCGGGGGGTGTCTTGGCCAAAAACATTCAGTACTTC.